This T cell receptor (beta chain) was sequenced during a study of human thymus T cells. The assay was immunoSEQ multiplex PCR, and TCRdb's table has in-frame clones only and misses some. The sample lists 55,000 to 70,000 clones; 94% were seen once. CDR1 SGHDN and CDR2 FVKESK come from the germline V gene. The CDR3 covers 15 residues. V gave up 2 bases and J gave up 5 bases; unmatched junction bases: 7. Infants, healthy and Finnish, who were having corrective surgery for congenital heart defects served as donors. This chain links TRBV14 with TRBJ1-1; TRBD1 matches at 8 bases. This sequence originates from a boy less than two years old with a congenital heart defect but otherwise immunologically healthy. Sequencing input: blood. The CDR3 DNA sequence: TGTGCCAGCAGCCAAAACCAGGGGGCGGGAACTGAAGCTTTCTTT. Its translation is CASSQNQGAGTEAFF.